The 30 T cell receptor beta chains below come from one sample, sequenced in a study of control samples from healthy donors and cancer patients. Using immunoSEQ multiplex PCR, the repertoire was profiled, and TCRdb retains in-frame clones only, with some absent. This sample has fewer than 500,000 clones, with 75% to 95% found just once. Input material: PBMCs. The receptor set was obtained from a middle-aged man with head and neck cancer.

The CDR3 DNA reads as TGTGCCAGCTCACCTACGACAGGGGACCCGAACACTGAAGCTTTCTTT. Translated, it gives CASSPTTGDPNTEAFF. The rearrangement joins TRBV18 to TRBJ1-1; the match to TRBD1 covers 8 bases. With V trimmed by 3 bases and J by 1 base, 7 bases remained unmatched. The V gene's germline CDR1 is KGHSH and CDR2 LQKENI. The CDR3 covers 16 residues.

A word on this clone: The limits of the CDR3 on the DNA are not certain, so only TCRdb's listed CDR3 is given. The chain's CDR3 is CASSTVVASGAVFF. The chain is built from TRBV3-1 (or the pseudogene TRBV3-2) and TRBJ2-1; TRBD2 reflects the table's D call only, with no check against the DNA. The CDR3 numbers 14 amino acids, ends counted. From germline, CDR1 is LGHDT and CDR2 YNNKEL (reference sequence).

This clone was counted a single time. The CDR3, as DNA: TGTGCCAGCAGGCCTGCCTCGAGCTACGAGCAGTACTTC. It specifies CASRPASSYEQYF. This chain links TRBV6-5 with TRBJ2-7; D is uncertain. Germline V lookup: CDR1 MNHEY, CDR2 SVGAGI. There are 13 residues in the CDR3. Trimming removed 6 bases from V and 3 bases from J, with 12 bases in between.

The gene calls are TRBV11-2 and TRBJ2-7; D ambiguous. CDR3 length: 13 amino acids. CDR1 SGHAT and CDR2 FQNNGV come from the germline V gene. V was clipped by 3 bases and J by 12 bases, with 18 bases between them. CDR3 nucleotides: TGTGCCAGCAGCTTTGGCCCGGATACGGTGCGGTACTTC. Its translation is CASSFGPDTVRYF. The variable domain in full, completed from reference TRBV11-2 and TRBJ2-7, reads EAGVAQSPRYKIIEKRQSVAFWCNPISGHATLYWYQQILGQGPKLLIQFQNNGVVDDSQLPKDRFSAERLKGVDSTLKIQPAKLEDSAVYLCASSFGPDTVRYFGPGTRLTVT.

This chain connects TRBV28 to TRBJ1-1; maybe TRBD1 (6 bases). The CDR3 length is 12 residues. V gave up 6 bases and J gave up 8 bases, with 13 bases separating them. Germline lookup yields CDR1 MDHEN and CDR2 SYDVKM. This CDR3 reads CASSPQGGEAFF. The CDR3 nucleotides read TGTGCCAGCAGCCCACAGGGAGGAGAAGCTTTCTTT.

J is TRBJ1-6 and V is TRBV6-5; 7 nucleotides align to TRBD1. The V gene end was trimmed by 6 bases and the J gene end by 6 bases; junction bases not matched to a gene: 8. Germline V gene data show CDR1 as MNHEY and CDR2 as SVGAGI. The CDR3 sequence is 15 residues long. The CDR3 region has the DNA TGTGCCAGCAGCCTCAGGGGGGACGGTAATTCACCCCTCCACTTT. It specifies CASSLRGDGNSPLHF.

The chain carries TRBV3-1 (or the pseudogene TRBV3-2) and TRBJ2-3, with a weak D call TRBD2 (6 bases). The CDR3 extends over 16 amino acids. Deletions cut 4 bases from V and 0 bases from J, with 14 bases between. Germline CDR1 is LGHDT and CDR2 is YNNKEL (reference sequence). This chain's CDR3 is CASSLDSGLSTDTQYF. DNA of the CDR3: TGTGCCAGCAGCCTAGATTCGGGACTCAGCACAGATACGCAGTATTTT.

The V gene is TRBV5-4, the J gene TRBJ1-3; D uncertain. Deletions cut 4 bases from V and 3 bases from J, with 14 bases between. The CDR3 has 15 residues. Germline CDR1 is SGHNT and CDR2 is YYREEE (reference sequence). The CDR3 coding sequence is TGTGCCAGCAGCGACCAAGGCGGGGTTGGAAACACCATATATTTT. It is translated as CASSDQGGVGNTIYF. Full variable domain (missing parts from reference TRBV5-4 and TRBJ1-3): ETGVTQSPTHLIKTRGQQVTLRCSSQSGHNTVSWYQQALGQGPQFIFQYYREEENGRGNFPPRFSGLQFPNYSSELNVNALELDDSALYLCASSDQGGVGNTIYFGEGSWLTVV.

The chain couples TRBV5-6 to TRBJ1-2, with D possibly matching TRBD1 (5 bases). Germline V gene sequence: CDR1 SGHDT, CDR2 YYEEEE. The ends were cut back, 4 bases at V and 8 bases at J, with 21 bases in the middle. CDR3 size: 15 residues. CDR3 sequence reads: CASSRPGPPKAGYTF. In nucleotides, the CDR3 is TGTGCCAGCAGCAGACCGGGACCCCCCAAGGCGGGCTACACCTTC.

Concerning this clone: The same CDR3 can be traced to other DNA sequences in this sample. This chain joins TRBV11-3 and TRBJ2-1; the match to TRBD2 covers 10 bases. Losses at the gene ends were 5 bases for V and 4 bases for J; bases not matched to a gene: 5. Germline CDR1 reads SGHNT; CDR2 reads YENEEA. The CDR3 extends over 15 amino acids. DNA for the CDR3: TGTGCCAGCAGCCGGACTAGCGGCTCTTACAATGAGCAGTTCTTC. Protein product: CASSRTSGSYNEQFF. The whole variable domain, filled in from reference TRBV11-3 and TRBJ2-1, reads EAGVVQSPRYKIIEKKQPVAFWCNPISGHNTLYWYLQNLGQGPELLIRYENEEAVDDSQLPKDRFSAERLKGVDSTLKIQPAELGDSAVYLCASSRTSGSYNEQFFGPGTRLTVL.

The rearrangement joins TRBV12-3 or TRBV12-4 to TRBJ2-1; either TRBD1 or TRBD2 may fit D (5 bases each). V gave up 5 bases and J gave up 10 bases, with 15 bases separating them. The CDR3 is 13 amino acids. The CDR3, as DNA: TGTGCCAGCAGTCGGACACGGGGAATAGAGCAGTTCTTC. Its protein product is CASSRTRGIEQFF.

The gene calls are TRBV4-2 and TRBJ1-2; D might be TRBD1 (5 bases). Germline-derived CDR1 and CDR2 are LGHNA and YNFKEQ. V was clipped by 5 bases and J by 0 bases, with 13 bases between them. The CDR3 extends over 15 amino acids. DNA for the CDR3: TGTGCCAGCAGCGAAACAAGGGGAGCTAACTATGGCTACACCTTC. Its protein is CASSETRGANYGYTF.

CDR3 amino acids: CASSLSTESNQPQHF. CDR3 coding DNA: TGTGCCAGCAGTTTATCGACAGAAAGCAATCAGCCCCAGCATTTT. The chain joins TRBV27 to TRBJ1-5, with D perhaps TRBD1 (5 bases). Germline V lookup: CDR1 MNHEY, CDR2 SMNVEV (reference sequence). There are 15 residues in the CDR3. V lost 0 bases to trimming and J lost 1 base, with 7 bases between them.

The chain couples TRBV6-6 to TRBJ2-7; 7 bases fit TRBD1. V dropped 0 bases and J dropped 2; count of bases not matched to a gene: 7. CDR3 length: 16 residues. CDR1 and CDR2 from the germline V gene are MNHNY and SVGAGI (reference sequence). CDR3 nucleotides: TGTGCCAGCAGTTACTCGCGACAGGGTGCCACCTACGAGCAGTACTTC. Translating it yields CASSYSRQGATYEQYF.

The genes are TRBV9 and TRBJ1-1, with D possibly matching TRBD1 (5 bases). V lost 0 bases to trimming and J lost 1 base, with 10 bases between them. Germline assignment: CDR1 SGDLS and CDR2 YYNGEE. This CDR3 spans 15 amino acids. CDR3 sequence reads: CASSVGGRENTEAFF. The CDR3 DNA is TGTGCCAGCAGCGTAGGGGGCAGGGAGAACACTGAAGCTTTCTTT.

The V call is TRBV30, the J call TRBJ2-2, with D unclear. The length of the CDR3 is 12 residues. Germline lookup yields CDR1 GTSNPN and CDR2 SVGIG (reference sequence). The V and J ends lost 1 base and 9 bases respectively, with 9 bases between them. CDR3 coding DNA: TGTGCCTGGAGTGGGACCTCTCGGGAGCTGTTTTTT. Translation gives CAWSGTSRELFF.

The rearrangement links TRBV28 to TRBJ1-5; 7 bases are a match to TRBD1. Unmatched junction bases numbered 8, after V lost 8 bases and J lost 4 bases. Germline values: CDR1 MDHEN, CDR2 SYDVKM. The CDR3 sequence is 14 residues long. The chain's CDR3 is CASFPGTENQPQHF. The CDR3 region has the DNA TGTGCCAGCTTCCCCGGGACAGAGAATCAGCCCCAGCATTTT.

The CDR3 loop is CAISVPGQGFQETQYF. The DNA for the CDR3 is TGTGCCATCAGTGTTCCGGGACAGGGTTTTCAAGAGACCCAGTACTTC. The genes are TRBV10-3 and TRBJ2-5, with 9 bases lining up with TRBD1. J was trimmed by 2 bases and V by 4 bases; bases with no gene match: 8. Germline CDR1 is ENHRY and CDR2 is SYGVKD. CDR3 size: 16 residues.

The V call is TRBV24-1, the J call TRBJ1-2, with a possible D match to TRBD1 (5 bases). Trimming left V 1 base short and J 6 bases short, with 11 bases between. Germline CDR1 reads KGHDR; CDR2 reads SFDVKD. The CDR3 is made up of 14 amino acids. CDR3 sequence reads: CATSDFSGSDGYTF. DNA of the CDR3: TGTGCCACCAGTGATTTTTCAGGGAGCGATGGCTACACCTTC.

The chain carries TRBV5-1 and TRBJ2-5; D gene uncertain. This CDR3 has 14 amino acids. V lost 4 bases and J 2 bases, leaving 12 bases between the germline ends. The V gene's germline CDR1 is SGHRS and CDR2 YFSETQ. CDR3 residues: CASSPAPGQETQYF. The CDR3 nucleotides read TGCGCCAGCAGCCCGGCCCCAGGTCAAGAGACCCAGTACTTC. Complete variable domain (other parts from reference TRBV5-1 and TRBJ2-5): KAGVTQTPRYLIKTRGQQVTLSCSPISGHRSVSWYQQTPGQGLQFLFEYFSETQRNKGNFPGRFSGRQFSNSRSEMNVSTLELGDSALYLCASSPAPGQETQYFGPGTRLLVL.

The gene calls are TRBV18 and TRBJ2-2; a weak D match, TRBD1 (5 bases). The CDR3 loop spans 19 amino acids. V lost 3 bases and J 4 bases, leaving 24 bases between the germline ends. Germline assignment: CDR1 KGHSH and CDR2 LQKENI. CDR3: CASSPNQALREIGTGELFF. Here the CDR3 DNA reads TGTGCCAGCTCACCCAACCAAGCCCTCAGGGAAATCGGCACCGGGGAGCTGTTTTTT.

The V gene is TRBV30, the J gene TRBJ1-1, with TRBD1 identical over 7 bases. The CDR3 loop spans 13 amino acids. Germline loops: CDR1 GTSNPN, CDR2 SVGIG (reference sequence). Trimming removed 4 bases from V and 4 bases from J; junction bases left unmatched: 6. CDR3 loop: CAWTGGSSTEAFF. The CDR3 DNA reads TGTGCCTGGACAGGGGGAAGTTCCACTGAAGCTTTCTTT.

V gene TRBV24-1 combines with J gene TRBJ1-2; the match to TRBD1 covers 8 bases. J was trimmed by 8 bases and V by 6 bases; bases with no gene match: 7. The V gene's germline CDR1 is KGHDR and CDR2 SFDVKD. The CDR3 sequence is 13 residues long. The CDR3 coding sequence is TGTGCCACCAGTCCCCGGACAGGGCACGGCTACACCTTC. As protein: CATSPRTGHGYTF.

V and J are TRBV28 and TRBJ2-5, with 14 bases that match TRBD2. The CDR3 consists of 17 residues. Looked up from germline, CDR1 is MDHEN and CDR2 is SYDVKM. V was pared by 6 bases and J by 5 bases, with 11 bases of the junction left unmatched. This chain's CDR3 is CASSPSTSGGARETQYF. CDR3 nucleotide sequence: TGTGCCAGCAGCCCTTCGACTAGCGGGGGGGCCAGGGAGACCCAGTACTTC.

This clone was counted a few times. This chain links TRBV5-4 with TRBJ1-6; D unresolved. CDR1 is SGHNT and CDR2 is YYREEE in the germline V gene (reference sequence). The ends were cut back, 1 base at V and 8 bases at J, with 10 bases in the middle. The CDR3 loop spans 14 amino acids. The chain's CDR3 is CASSLTSNDSPLHF. Here the CDR3 DNA reads TGTGCCAGCAGCTTGACTAGTAATGATTCACCCCTCCACTTT.

The gene calls are TRBV7-9 and TRBJ2-3; D is unclear. The CDR3 totals 11 residues. V was shortened by 3 bases and J by 9 bases, with 7 bases between the two germline ends. Germline CDR1 SEHNR, CDR2 FQNEAQ (reference sequence). The CDR3: CASSFDTTQYF. CDR3 nucleotide sequence: TGTGCCAGCAGCTTCGACACCACGCAGTATTTT.

The chain carries TRBV7-8 and TRBJ1-1; D ambiguous. The V and J ends lost 5 bases and 1 base respectively, with 14 bases between them. CDR1 and CDR2 from the germline V gene are SGHVS and FQNEAQ. The CDR3 is 15 residues long. This CDR3 is CASSVVQTQNTEAFF. The CDR3 nucleotides are TGTGCCAGCAGCGTAGTACAGACACAGAACACTGAAGCTTTCTTT.

The chain carries TRBV15 and TRBJ1-3; a weak D match, TRBD1 (5 bases). From germline, CDR1 is LNHNV and CDR2 YYDKDF (reference sequence). The length of the CDR3 is 16 residues. Trimming removed 0 bases at V and 4 bases at J, with 13 bases between. The CDR3 protein is CATSRDPQGGGNTIYF. The CDR3 bases are TGTGCCACCAGCAGAGATCCCCAGGGAGGGGGAAACACCATATATTTT.

This chain uses TRBV5-4 with TRBJ2-1; D is unresolved. This CDR3 is built from 14 residues. Trimming stripped 0 bases from V and 12 bases from J, with 16 bases between. Germline V CDR1 and CDR2: SGHNT, YYREEE (reference sequence). The CDR3 loop reads CASSLVQTDVGQFF. The CDR3 DNA sequence: TGTGCCAGCAGCTTGGTCCAGACCGATGTGGGGCAGTTCTTC.

The V call is TRBV28, the J call TRBJ2-3; D is undetermined. Deletions cut 4 bases from V and 0 bases from J, with 5 bases between. This CDR3 spans 13 amino acids. The germline V gene has CDR1 MDHEN and CDR2 SYDVKM. CDR3 DNA: TGTGCCAGCAGTTCCACTAGCACAGATACGCAGTATTTT. Translating it yields CASSSTSTDTQYF. The full variable domain, in which reference TRBV28 and TRBJ2-3 provide the parts outside the CDR3, is DVKVTQSSRYLVKRTGEKVFLECVQDMDHENMFWYRQDPGLGLRLIYFSYDVKMKEKGDIPEGYSVSREKKERFSLILESASTNQTSMYLCASSSTSTDTQYFGPGTRLTVL.